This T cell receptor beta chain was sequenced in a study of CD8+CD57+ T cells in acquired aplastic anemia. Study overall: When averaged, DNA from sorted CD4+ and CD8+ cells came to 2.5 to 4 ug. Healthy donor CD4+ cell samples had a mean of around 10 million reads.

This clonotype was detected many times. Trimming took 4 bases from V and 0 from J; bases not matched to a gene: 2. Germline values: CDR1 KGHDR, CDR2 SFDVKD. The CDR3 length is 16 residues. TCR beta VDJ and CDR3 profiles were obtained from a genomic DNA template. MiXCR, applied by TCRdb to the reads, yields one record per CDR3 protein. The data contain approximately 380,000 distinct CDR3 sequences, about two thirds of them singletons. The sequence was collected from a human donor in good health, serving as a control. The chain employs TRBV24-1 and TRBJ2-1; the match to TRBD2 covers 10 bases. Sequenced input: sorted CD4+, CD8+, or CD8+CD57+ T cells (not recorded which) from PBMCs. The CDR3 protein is CATSEIAGGSYNEQFF. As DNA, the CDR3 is TGTGCCACCAGTGAGATAGCGGGGGGCTCCTACAATGAGCAGTTCTTC.